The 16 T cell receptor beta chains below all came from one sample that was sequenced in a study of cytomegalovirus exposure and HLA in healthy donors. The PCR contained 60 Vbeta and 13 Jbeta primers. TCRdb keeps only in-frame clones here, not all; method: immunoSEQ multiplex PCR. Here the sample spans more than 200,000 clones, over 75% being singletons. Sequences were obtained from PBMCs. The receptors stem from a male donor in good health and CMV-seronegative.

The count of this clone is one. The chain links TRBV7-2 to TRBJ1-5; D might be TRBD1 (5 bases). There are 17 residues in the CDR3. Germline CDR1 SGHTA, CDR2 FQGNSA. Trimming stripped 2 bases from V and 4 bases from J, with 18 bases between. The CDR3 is CASSLNTRGAGNQPQHF. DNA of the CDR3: TGTGCCAGCAGCTTAAATACGAGAGGTGCAGGGAATCAGCCCCAGCATTTT.

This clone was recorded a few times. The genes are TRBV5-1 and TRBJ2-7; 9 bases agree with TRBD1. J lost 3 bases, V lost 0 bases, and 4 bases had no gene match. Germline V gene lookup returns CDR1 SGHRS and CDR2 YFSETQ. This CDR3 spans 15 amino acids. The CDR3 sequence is CASSLAQGAIYEQYF. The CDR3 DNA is TGCGCCAGCAGCTTGGCACAGGGGGCGATCTACGAGCAGTACTTC.

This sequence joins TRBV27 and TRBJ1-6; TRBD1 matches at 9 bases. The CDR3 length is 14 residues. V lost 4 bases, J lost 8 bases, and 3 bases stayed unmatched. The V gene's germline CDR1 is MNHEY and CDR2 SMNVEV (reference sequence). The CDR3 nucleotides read TGTGCCAGCAGTTATGACAGGGGGTATTCACCCCTCCACTTT. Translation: CASSYDRGYSPLHF.

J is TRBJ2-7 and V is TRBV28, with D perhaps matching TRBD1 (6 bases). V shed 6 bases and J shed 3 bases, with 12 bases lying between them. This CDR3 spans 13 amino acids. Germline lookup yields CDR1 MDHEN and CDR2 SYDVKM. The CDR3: CASRNTGNYEQYF. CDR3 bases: TGTGCCAGCAGGAATACAGGGAACTACGAGCAGTACTTC.

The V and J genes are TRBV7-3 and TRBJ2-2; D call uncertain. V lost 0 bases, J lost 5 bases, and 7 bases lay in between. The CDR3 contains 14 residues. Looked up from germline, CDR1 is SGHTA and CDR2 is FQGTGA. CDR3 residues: CASSLTWQTGELFF. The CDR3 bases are TGTGCCAGCAGCTTAACGTGGCAGACCGGGGAGCTGTTTTTT.

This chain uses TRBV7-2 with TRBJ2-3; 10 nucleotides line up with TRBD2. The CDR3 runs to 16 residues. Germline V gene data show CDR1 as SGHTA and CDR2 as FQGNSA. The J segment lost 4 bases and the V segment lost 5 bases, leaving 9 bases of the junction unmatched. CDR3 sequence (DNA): TGTGCCAGCAGCCATCGGAGGAGCGGGGGGGCAGATACGCAGTATTTT. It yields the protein CASSHRRSGGADTQYF.

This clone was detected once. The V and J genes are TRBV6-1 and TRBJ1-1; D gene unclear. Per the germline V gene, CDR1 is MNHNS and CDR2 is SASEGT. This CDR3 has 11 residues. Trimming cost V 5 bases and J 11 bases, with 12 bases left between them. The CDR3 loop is CASSYEGRAFF. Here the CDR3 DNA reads TGTGCCAGCAGTTATGAGGGAAGGGCTTTCTTT.

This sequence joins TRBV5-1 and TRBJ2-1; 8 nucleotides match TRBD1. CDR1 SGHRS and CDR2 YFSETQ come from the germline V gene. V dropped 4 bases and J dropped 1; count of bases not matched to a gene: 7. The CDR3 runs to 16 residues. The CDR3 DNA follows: TGCGCCAGCAGCCAGGGACAGGTAGCATCCTACAATGAGCAGTTCTTC. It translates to CASSQGQVASYNEQFF.

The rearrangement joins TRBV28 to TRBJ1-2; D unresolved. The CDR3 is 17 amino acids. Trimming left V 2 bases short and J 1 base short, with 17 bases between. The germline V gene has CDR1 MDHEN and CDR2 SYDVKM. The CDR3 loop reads CASSLDIGRNFNYGYTF. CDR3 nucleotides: TGTGCCAGCAGTTTAGATATAGGCAGGAACTTTAACTATGGCTACACCTTC.

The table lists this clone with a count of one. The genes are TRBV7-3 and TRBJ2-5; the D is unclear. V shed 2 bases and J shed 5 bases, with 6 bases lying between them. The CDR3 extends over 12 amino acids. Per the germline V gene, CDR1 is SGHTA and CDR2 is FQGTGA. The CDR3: CASSLYGETQYF. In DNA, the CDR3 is TGTGCCAGCAGCTTATACGGGGAGACCCAGTACTTC.

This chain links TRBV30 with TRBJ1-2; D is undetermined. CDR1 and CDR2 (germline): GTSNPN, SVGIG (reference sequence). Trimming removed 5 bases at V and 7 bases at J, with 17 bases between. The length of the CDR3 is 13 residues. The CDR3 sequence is CAWGGVGDFGYTF. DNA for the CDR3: TGTGCCTGGGGCGGGGTTGGAGATTTTGGCTACACCTTC.

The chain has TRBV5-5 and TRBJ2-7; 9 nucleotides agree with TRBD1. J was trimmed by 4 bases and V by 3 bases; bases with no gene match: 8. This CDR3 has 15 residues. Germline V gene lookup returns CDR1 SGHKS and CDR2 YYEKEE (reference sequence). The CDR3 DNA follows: TGTGCCAGCAGCTGGAAGGGACAGGGATTATACGAGCAGTACTTC. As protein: CASSWKGQGLYEQYF.

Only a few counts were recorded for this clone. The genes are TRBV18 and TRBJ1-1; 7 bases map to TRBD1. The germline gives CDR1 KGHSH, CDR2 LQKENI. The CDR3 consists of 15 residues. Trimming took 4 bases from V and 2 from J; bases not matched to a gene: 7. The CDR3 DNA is TGTGCCAGCTCACTTCAAGGGGGCGGAAACACTGAAGCTTTCTTT. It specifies CASSLQGGGNTEAFF.

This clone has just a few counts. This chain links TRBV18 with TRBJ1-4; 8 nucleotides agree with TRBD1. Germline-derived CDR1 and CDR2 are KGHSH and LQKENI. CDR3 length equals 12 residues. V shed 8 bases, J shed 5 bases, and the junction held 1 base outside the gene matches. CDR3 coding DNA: TGTGCCAGCCGGGACAGGAATGAAAAACTGTTTTTT. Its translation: CASRDRNEKLFF.

CDR3 residues: CAWSFLGGDQPQHF. In DNA, the CDR3 is TGTGCCTGGAGCTTTTTGGGGGGTGATCAGCCCCAGCATTTT. J is TRBJ1-5 and V is TRBV30, with D perhaps TRBD1 (5 bases). Trimming removed 3 bases at V and 5 bases at J, with 14 bases between. This CDR3 has 14 amino acids. The V gene's germline CDR1 is GTSNPN and CDR2 SVGIG (reference sequence).

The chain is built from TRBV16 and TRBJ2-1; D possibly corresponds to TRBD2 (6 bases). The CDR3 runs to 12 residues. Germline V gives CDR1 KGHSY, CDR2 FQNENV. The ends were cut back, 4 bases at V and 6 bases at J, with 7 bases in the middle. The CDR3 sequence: CASSLGSNEQFF. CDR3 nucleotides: TGTGCCAGCAGCCTCGGGAGCAATGAGCAGTTCTTC.